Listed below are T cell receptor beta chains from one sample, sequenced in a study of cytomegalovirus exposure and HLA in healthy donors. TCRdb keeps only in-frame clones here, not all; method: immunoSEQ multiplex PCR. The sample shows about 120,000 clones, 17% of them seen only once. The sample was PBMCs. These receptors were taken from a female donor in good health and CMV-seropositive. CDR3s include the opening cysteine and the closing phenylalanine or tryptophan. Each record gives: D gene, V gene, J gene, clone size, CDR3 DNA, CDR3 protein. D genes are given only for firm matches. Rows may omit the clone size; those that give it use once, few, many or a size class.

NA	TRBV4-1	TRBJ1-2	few	TGCGCCAGCAGGGGGACTGGCCACTATGGCTACACCTTC	CASRGTGHYGYTF
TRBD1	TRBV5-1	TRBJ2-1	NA	TGCGCCAGCAGCTTTGAAGTACCGGGACAGGGGAATCTTGAGCAGTTCTTC	CASSFEVPGQGNLEQFF
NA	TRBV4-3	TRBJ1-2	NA	TGCGCCAGCAGCCAAGCCGGGGGGTGGTCCTATGGCTACACCTTC	CASSQAGGWSYGYTF
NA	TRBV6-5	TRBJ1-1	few	TGTGCCAGCAGTTACGGGGGGACGGACACTGAAGCTTTCTTT	CASSYGGTDTEAFF
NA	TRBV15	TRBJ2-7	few	TGTGCCACCAGAGGGGACTGGGGCTACGAGCAGTACTTC	CATRGDWGYEQYF
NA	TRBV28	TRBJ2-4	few	TGTGCCAGCAGTCTGGGGCAGCTAGCCAAAAACATTCAGTACTTC	CASSLGQLAKNIQYF
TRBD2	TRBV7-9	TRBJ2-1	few	TGTGCCAGCGGATCGGGACTATCCAACAATGAGCAGTTCTTC	CASGSGLSNNEQFF
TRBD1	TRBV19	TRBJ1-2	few	TGTGCCAGTCGACAGGGGCCCATCTATGGCTACACCTTC	CASRQGPIYGYTF
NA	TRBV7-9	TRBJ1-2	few	TGTGCCAGCAGCCTCGCGGGGTCTAGTGAGGGCTACACCTTC	CASSLAGSSEGYTF
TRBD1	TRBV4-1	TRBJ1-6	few	TGCGCCAGCAGCCGCCGGGACAGGTTCATCTCACCCCTCCACTTT	CASSRRDRFISPLHF
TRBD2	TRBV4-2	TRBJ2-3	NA	TGTGCCAGCAGTGGTAGACTAGCGGGAGGGTTCAGCACAGATACGCAGTATTTT	CASSGRLAGGFSTDTQYF
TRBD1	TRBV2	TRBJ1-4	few	TGTGCCAGCAGTGGGCACCCGGGACAGGGAAATGAAAAACTGTTTTTT	CASSGHPGQGNEKLFF
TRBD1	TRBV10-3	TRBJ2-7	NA	TGTGCCATCAGGGCCGGGACAGACTACGAGCAGTACTTC	CAIRAGTDYEQYF
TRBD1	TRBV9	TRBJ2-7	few	TGTGCCAGCAGCGTAGGGGGAAGTGGACAGGCCCACGAGCAGTACTTC	CASSVGGSGQAHEQYF
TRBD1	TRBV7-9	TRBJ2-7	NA	TGTGCCAGCAGCGTAGTTGACAGGGCGTTCGAGCAGTACTTC	CASSVVDRAFEQYF
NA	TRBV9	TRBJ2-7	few	TGTGCCAGCAGCGTAGGACACGGAAACTACGAGCAGTACTTC	CASSVGHGNYEQYF
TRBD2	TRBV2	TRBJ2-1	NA	TGTGCCAGCAGCCTTAGCGGGAGGCCCAGCAATGAGCAGTTCTTC	CASSLSGRPSNEQFF
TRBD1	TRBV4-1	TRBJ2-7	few	TGCGCCAGCAGCATCCAGGACAGGGGATCCTACGAGCAGTACTTC	CASSIQDRGSYEQYF
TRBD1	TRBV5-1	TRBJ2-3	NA	TGCGCCAGCAGCACCCACGGGACAGCTTTAGGGGATACGCAGTATTTT	CASSTHGTALGDTQYF
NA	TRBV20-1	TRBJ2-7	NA	TGCAGTGCTAGACCCCAGGACGAGCAGTACTTC	CSARPQDEQYF
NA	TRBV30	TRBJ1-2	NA	TGTGCCTGTAACGACAGAGACTATGGCTACACCTTC	CACNDRDYGYTF
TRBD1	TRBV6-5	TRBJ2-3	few	TGTGCCAGCAACTCAAACAGGGGTGGGGAACAGTATTTT	CASNSNRGGEQYF
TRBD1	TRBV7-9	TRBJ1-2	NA	TGTGCCAGCAGCTCAGTAGACAGGGGGAACTATGGCTACACCTTC	CASSSVDRGNYGYTF
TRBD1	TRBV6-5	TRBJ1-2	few	TGTGCCAGCAGACCCCCGGGACAGCGCTATGGCTACACCTTC	CASRPPGQRYGYTF
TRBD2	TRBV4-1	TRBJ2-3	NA	TGCGCCAGCAGCGCCACTAGCGGAGCAACAGATACGCAGTATTTT	CASSATSGATDTQYF
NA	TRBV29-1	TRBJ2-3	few	TGCAGCGTTGCAGGGATAGGCACAGATACGCAGTATTTT	CSVAGIGTDTQYF
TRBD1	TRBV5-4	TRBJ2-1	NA	TGTGCCAGCACTTTGACAGGGGGCGAGTCCTACAATGAGCAGTTCTTC	CASTLTGGESYNEQFF
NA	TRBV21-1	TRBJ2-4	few	TGTGCCAGCAGCAAGTGTGAGATTCAGTACTTC	CASSKCEIQYF
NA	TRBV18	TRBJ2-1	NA	TGTGCCAGCTCACCACCGACGCGGGGAAAGGGTGAGCAGTTCTTC	CASSPPTRGKGEQFF
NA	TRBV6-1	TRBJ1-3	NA	TGTGCCAGCAGACGGACAGACTCTGGAAACACCATATATTTT	CASRRTDSGNTIYF
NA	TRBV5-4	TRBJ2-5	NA	TGTGCCAGCAGCTTGGTGCCGAGCCCCCAAGAGACCCAGTACTTC	CASSLVPSPQETQYF
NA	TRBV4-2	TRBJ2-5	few	TGTGCCAGCAGCCAAGGGCGGGGCCAAGAGACCCAGTACTTC	CASSQGRGQETQYF
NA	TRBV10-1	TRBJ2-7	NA	TGCGCCAGCAGTGAGAGGGGCAGGGGCGGGGAGCAGTACTTC	CASSERGRGGEQYF
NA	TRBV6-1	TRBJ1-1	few	TGTGCCAGCAGTGAGCGGAGGGACGGGGAAGCTTTCTTT	CASSERRDGEAFF
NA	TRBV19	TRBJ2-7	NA	TGTGCCAGTAGTATAGAAACGTTCCGGGAGCAGTACTTC	CASSIETFREQYF
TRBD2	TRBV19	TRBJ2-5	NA	TGTGCCAGTAGTCCCCTAGCGGGGGTGGAGACCCAGTACTTC	CASSPLAGVETQYF
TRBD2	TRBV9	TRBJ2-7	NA	TGTGCCAGCAGCGTAGGGGGTCTAGCGGGTTCCTACGAGCAGTACTTC	CASSVGGLAGSYEQYF
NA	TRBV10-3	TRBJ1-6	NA	TGTGCCACCTTGGAGGGCTCCTATAATTCACCCCTCCACTTT	CATLEGSYNSPLHF
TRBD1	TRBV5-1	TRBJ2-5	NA	TGCGCCAGCAGCTCTGGACAGGGAGAGACCCAGTACTTC	CASSSGQGETQYF
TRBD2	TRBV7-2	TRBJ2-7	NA	TGTGCCAGCAGATATAGACTAGCGGGGCTCTACGAGCAGTACTTC	CASRYRLAGLYEQYF
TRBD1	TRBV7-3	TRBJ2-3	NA	TGTGCCAGCAGCTTAGGGACAGGGGGCGCCCTCGTAGATACGCAGTATTTT	CASSLGTGGALVDTQYF
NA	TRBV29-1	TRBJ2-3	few	TGCAGCGTTGAATGGGGGCTGAATACAGATACGCAGTATTTT	CSVEWGLNTDTQYF
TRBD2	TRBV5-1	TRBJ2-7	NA	TGCGCCAGCAGCTTAGCGGGGGGGCCCTACGAGCAGTACTTC	CASSLAGGPYEQYF
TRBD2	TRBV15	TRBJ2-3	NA	TGTGCCACCAGCAGAGTTACTAGCGTCGATACGCAGTATTTT	CATSRVTSVDTQYF
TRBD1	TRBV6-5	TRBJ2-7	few	TGTGCCAGCAGGGGACAGGACCTCTACGAGCAGTACTTC	CASRGQDLYEQYF
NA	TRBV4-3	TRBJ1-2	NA	TGCGCCAGCAGCCAAGTAGATAACTATGGCTACACCTTC	CASSQVDNYGYTF
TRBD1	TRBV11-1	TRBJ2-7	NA	TGTGCCAGCAGGTACACAGGGGGCAGGACCTACGAGCAGTACTTC	CASRYTGGRTYEQYF
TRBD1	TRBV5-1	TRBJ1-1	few	TGCGCCAGCAGCGCCGGACAGGGGGCGACGAGCACTGAAGCTTTCTTT	CASSAGQGATSTEAFF
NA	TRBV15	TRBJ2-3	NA	TGTGCCACCAGCAGCCCGACGGGAGAGTCAGATACGCAGTATTTT	CATSSPTGESDTQYF
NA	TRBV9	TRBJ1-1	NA	TGTGCCAGCAGCGTAGCCATGGGCATCGGGAACACTGAAGCTTTCTTT	CASSVAMGIGNTEAFF
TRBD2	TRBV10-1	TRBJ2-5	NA	TGCGCCAGCAGTGAGGGGATCCTAGCGGGGGGGAGCCAAGAGACCCAGTACTTC	CASSEGILAGGSQETQYF
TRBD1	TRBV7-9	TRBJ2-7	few	TGTGCCAGCAACAAACCACCCCCCGAGGGGGCATTGTCCTACGAGCAGTACTTC	CASNKPPPEGALSYEQYF
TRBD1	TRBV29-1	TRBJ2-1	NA	TGCAGCACAAACAGGGGCAATGAGCAGTTCTTC	CSTNRGNEQFF
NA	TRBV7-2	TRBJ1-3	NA	TGTGCCAGCAGCTTAGTGAGAGGGCCTGCTCGAGGAAACACCATATATTTT	CASSLVRGPARGNTIYF
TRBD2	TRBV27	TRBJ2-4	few	TGTGCCAGCAGTCAAGCCGGGACTAGGATAAACATTCAGTACTTC	CASSQAGTRINIQYF
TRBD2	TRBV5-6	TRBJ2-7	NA	TGTGCCAGCAGCTTGTTAAGCGGGAGCCCCTCCTACGAGCAGTACTTC	CASSLLSGSPSYEQYF
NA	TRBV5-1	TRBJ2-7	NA	TGCGCCAGCAGCTTGGAGACGGGATTGTACGAGCAGTACTTC	CASSLETGLYEQYF
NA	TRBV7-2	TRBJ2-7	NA	TGTGCCAGCAGCTTAGGACTGGTAAGATCCTACGAGCAGTACTTC	CASSLGLVRSYEQYF